Below are 25 T cell receptor beta chains sequenced from a single sample in a study of blood T cell repertoires in COVID-19. Sequenced by immunoSEQ multiplex PCR; TCRdb stores in-frame clones only, minus some. In the table there are roughly 40,000 clones, 90% of which are singletons. Material for sequencing was peripheral blood. The receptors originated from a human donor in a cohort sampled during active COVID-19.

The chain has TRBV4-1 and TRBJ1-1; TRBD1 might be the D (5 bases). V was pared by 0 bases and J by 1 base, with 9 bases between. The germline CDR1 and CDR2 sequences are MGHRA and YSYEKL. The CDR3 length is 15 residues. CDR3 amino acids: CASSQEPGGNTEAFF. The CDR3, as DNA: TGCGCCAGCAGCCAAGAGCCGGGGGGGAACACTGAAGCTTTCTTT.

The chain carries TRBV27 and TRBJ2-7; 10 bases map to TRBD2. V dropped 5 bases and J dropped 5; count of bases not matched to a gene: 6. The CDR3 has 14 residues. Per germline, CDR1 MNHEY and CDR2 SMNVEV (reference sequence). CDR3 loop: CASSPQRGGHEQYF. Here the CDR3 DNA reads TGTGCCAGCAGTCCTCAGCGGGGGGGTCACGAGCAGTACTTC.

The rearrangement links TRBV5-4 to TRBJ2-5, with TRBD2 as a possible D gene (7 bases). The CDR3 is made up of 15 amino acids. V was trimmed by 4 bases and J by 5 bases, leaving 18 bases between them. Germline CDR1 and CDR2: SGHNT and YYREEE (reference sequence). Here the CDR3 DNA reads TGTGCCAGCAGCAACCAACGGGGGGCCGGGGAGACCCAGTACTTC. It specifies CASSNQRGAGETQYF.

CDR3 residues: CASSPGVRPQGTEAFF. DNA for the CDR3: TGTGCCAGCAGCCCCGGGGTCAGGCCGCAGGGGACTGAAGCTTTCTTT. The rearrangement links TRBV5-8 to TRBJ1-1; the D gene is possibly TRBD1 (6 bases). This CDR3 is 16 amino acids long. CDR1 and CDR2 from the germline V gene are SGHTS and YDEGEE. Deletions cut 4 bases from V and 5 bases from J, with 21 bases between.

The V and J genes are TRBV4-1 and TRBJ2-7; 8 bases are shared with TRBD1. The CDR3 spans 15 residues. Germline V gives CDR1 MGHRA, CDR2 YSYEKL. V trimming: 1 base; J trimming: 3 bases; junction bases outside the gene matches: 5. As DNA, the CDR3 is TGCGCCAGCAGCCAAGTCTCGGACAGGGTCTACGAGCAGTACTTC. This encodes CASSQVSDRVYEQYF.

The chain combines TRBV11-2 with TRBJ2-3; 9 nucleotides line up with TRBD2. Trimming took 2 bases from V and 0 from J; bases not matched to a gene: 9. CDR1 SGHAT and CDR2 FQNNGV come from the germline V gene. The CDR3 covers 18 residues. CDR3 region: CASSLWGRGGASTDTQYF. CDR3 bases: TGTGCCAGCAGCTTATGGGGGCGGGGGGGCGCAAGCACAGATACGCAGTATTTT.

The V and J genes are TRBV5-1 and TRBJ2-6, with TRBD1 matching over 8 bases. The length of the CDR3 is 18 residues. V lost 7 bases and J lost 0; bases outside the gene matches: 12. Germline lookup yields CDR1 SGHRS and CDR2 YFSETQ. The CDR3 DNA is TGCGCCAGCCGCACATTGGGGACAGGTCGCTCTGGGGCCAACGTCCTGACTTTC. Translated, it gives CASRTLGTGRSGANVLTF.

The chain couples TRBV19 to TRBJ1-1; D is undetermined. Trimming took off 0 bases at V and 8 bases at J, with 13 bases between the two ends. Per germline, CDR1 LNHDA and CDR2 SQIVND (reference sequence). The CDR3 contains 14 residues. CDR3 loop: CASSIDLITQEAFF. The CDR3 nucleotides are TGTGCCAGTAGTATAGATCTTATTACGCAGGAAGCTTTCTTT.

This clone has only one observation. V is TRBV7-3 and J is TRBJ2-2, with D possibly TRBD1 on 6 matching bases. This CDR3 spans 16 amino acids. In germline, CDR1 is SGHTA, CDR2 FQGTGA. Trimming pared 5 bases from V and 5 bases from J, leaving 18 bases between. CDR3 DNA: TGTGCCAGCAGCCCAAAGGGGCAGGGGCGAACCGGGGAGCTGTTTTTT. Its protein is CASSPKGQGRTGELFF.

The chain combines TRBV5-6 with TRBJ2-3, with 8 positions matching TRBD1. J lost 4 bases, V lost 4 bases, and 11 bases had no gene match. The CDR3 totals 16 residues. Germline V CDR1 and CDR2: SGHDT, YYEEEE. The CDR3 coding sequence is TGTGCCAGCAGCGAACCAGGGGGCTCCCCAGCAGATACGCAGTATTTT. Encoded protein: CASSEPGGSPADTQYF.

This clone was counted only a few times. CDR3 protein: CASSFGTGPVRNEQYF. CDR3 coding DNA: TGTGCCAGCAGTTTCGGGACAGGTCCTGTTAGGAACGAGCAGTACTTC. The rearrangement links TRBV28 to TRBJ2-7, with TRBD1 identical over 8 bases. The V and J ends lost 3 bases and 5 bases, in that order; junction bases with no gene match: 12. The CDR3 covers 16 residues. The V gene's germline CDR1 is MDHEN and CDR2 SYDVKM.

V gene TRBV5-1 combines with J gene TRBJ2-5, with TRBD1 as a possible D gene (6 bases). The CDR3 spans 15 residues. Trimming stripped 2 bases from V and 2 bases from J, with 13 bases between. Germline V lookup: CDR1 SGHRS, CDR2 YFSETQ. CDR3: CASSFETGSQETQYF. In DNA form, the CDR3 reads TGCGCCAGCAGCTTCGAAACAGGGTCTCAAGAGACCCAGTACTTC.

The J gene is TRBJ2-1, the V gene TRBV20-1; 11 nucleotides line up with TRBD2. This CDR3 has 15 amino acids. Trimming took 3 bases from V and 6 from J; bases not matched to a gene: 7. CDR1 and CDR2 from the germline V gene are DFQATT and SNEGSKA (reference sequence). The CDR3 loop reads CSASSGRALPNEQFF. The CDR3 DNA follows: TGCAGTGCTAGTAGCGGGAGGGCCCTTCCCAATGAGCAGTTCTTC.

CDR3 nucleotides: TGCGCCAGCAGCCAAGAGTATGGGGGGAGCACCTATAATTCACCCCTCCACTTT. Encoded protein: CASSQEYGGSTYNSPLHF. This rearrangement joins TRBV4-3 to TRBJ1-6, with a weak D call TRBD1 (5 bases). CDR3 length: 18 residues. Between the trimmed V and J ends, which lost 0 bases and 2 bases, there was a span of 14 bases. CDR1 and CDR2 from the germline V gene are LGHNA and YSLEER.

The chain couples TRBV4-2 to TRBJ2-1; 11 bases align to TRBD2. V shed 0 bases and J 5 bases; nucleotides not matched to a gene: 6. There are 17 residues in the CDR3. The germline gives CDR1 LGHNA, CDR2 YNFKEQ. This CDR3 reads CASSQDLLAGGHNEQFF. CDR3 DNA: TGTGCCAGCAGCCAAGATCTATTAGCGGGAGGGCACAATGAGCAGTTCTTC.

The V call is TRBV6-6, the J call TRBJ2-7; 8 positions match TRBD1. Germline-derived CDR1 and CDR2 are MNHNY and SVGAGI (reference sequence). The length of the CDR3 is 15 residues. The trim removed 4 bases at V and 2 bases at J, leaving 7 bases unmatched. CDR3 residues: CASSFDRGHTYEQYF. The CDR3 DNA reads TGTGCCAGCAGTTTCGACAGGGGTCACACCTACGAGCAGTACTTC.

The rearrangement uses TRBV6-5 and TRBJ1-1; the D gene is possibly TRBD1 (5 bases). This CDR3 has 14 residues. CDR1 is MNHEY and CDR2 is SVGAGI in the germline V gene. Trimming removed 6 bases at V and 4 bases at J, with 15 bases between. CDR3 in amino acids: CASRGDFFPTEAFF. Written as DNA, the CDR3 is TGTGCCAGCAGGGGGGACTTTTTCCCCACTGAAGCTTTCTTT.

The V and J genes are TRBV9 and TRBJ2-5; 8 bases are a match to TRBD2. Germline values: CDR1 SGDLS, CDR2 YYNGEE. The CDR3 totals 15 residues. The J segment lost 2 bases and the V segment lost 3 bases, leaving 6 bases of the junction unmatched. The CDR3 DNA reads TGTGCCAGCAGCGGGTATAGCGGGAATCAAGAGACCCAGTACTTC. Translation: CASSGYSGNQETQYF.

The V and J genes are TRBV7-8 and TRBJ2-7; 7 positions match TRBD2. V dropped 0 bases and J dropped 2; count of bases not matched to a gene: 4. The CDR3 loop spans 15 amino acids. Germline CDR1 SGHVS, CDR2 FQNEAQ. The CDR3 reads CASSLARGSAYEQYF. DNA for the CDR3: TGTGCCAGCAGCTTAGCGCGGGGGTCCGCCTACGAGCAGTACTTC.

This clone was picked up one time. The V gene is TRBV19, the J gene TRBJ2-3, with 11 bases identical to TRBD2. V lost 4 bases and J lost 1; bases outside the gene matches: 1. The germline V gene has CDR1 LNHDA and CDR2 SQIVND (reference sequence). This CDR3 spans 15 amino acids. CDR3 nucleotides: TGTGCCAGTAGTACACTAGCGGGGGGCACAGATACGCAGTATTTT. This translates into CASSTLAGGTDTQYF.

This chain connects TRBV3-1 (or the pseudogene TRBV3-2) to TRBJ1-3; perhaps TRBD1 as D (5 bases). The germline CDR1 and CDR2 sequences are LGHDT and YNNKEL (reference sequence). Trimming took off 4 bases at V and 0 bases at J, with 16 bases between the two ends. The CDR3 consists of 17 residues. CDR3 DNA: TGTGCCAGCAGCCCCTGGGGAGGGGAGATCTCTGGAAACACCATATATTTT. It translates to CASSPWGGEISGNTIYF.

The chain joins TRBV18 to TRBJ2-5; the match to TRBD2 covers 9 bases. Germline assignment: CDR1 KGHSH and CDR2 LQKENI. This CDR3 contains 16 residues. The V and J ends lost 6 bases and 5 bases, in that order; junction bases with no gene match: 13. The CDR3: CASSRLTSGFGETQYF. Written as DNA, the CDR3 is TGTGCCAGCTCGCGCCTTACTAGCGGGTTTGGGGAGACCCAGTACTTC.

This clone occurred once. The V gene is TRBV27, the J gene TRBJ1-2; TRBD1 aligns across 8 bases. CDR1 is MNHEY and CDR2 is SMNVEV in the germline V gene (reference sequence). V shed 5 bases, J shed 5 bases, and the junction held 7 bases outside the gene matches. The CDR3 runs to 14 residues. CDR3 amino acids: CASSPRTGWYGYTF. CDR3 sequence (DNA): TGTGCCAGCAGTCCTAGGACAGGGTGGTATGGCTACACCTTC.

The V and J genes are TRBV11-3 and TRBJ2-7; TRBD1 agrees at 7 bases. The CDR3 is made up of 13 amino acids. V trimming: 5 bases; J trimming: 4 bases; junction bases outside the gene matches: 5. Per the germline V gene, CDR1 is SGHNT and CDR2 is YENEEA. The CDR3 DNA is TGTGCCAGCAGCCAACGGACAGGATACGAGCAGTACTTC. Its translation: CASSQRTGYEQYF.

This rearrangement joins TRBV5-4 to TRBJ1-2; tentatively, D is TRBD1 (6 bases). Germline-derived CDR1 and CDR2 are SGHNT and YYREEE (reference sequence). Trimming removed 4 bases from V and 0 bases from J, with 16 bases in between. The CDR3 runs 16 residues. CDR3: CASSPEHRAANYGYTF. CDR3 in DNA: TGTGCCAGCAGCCCAGAGCACAGGGCGGCTAACTATGGCTACACCTTC.